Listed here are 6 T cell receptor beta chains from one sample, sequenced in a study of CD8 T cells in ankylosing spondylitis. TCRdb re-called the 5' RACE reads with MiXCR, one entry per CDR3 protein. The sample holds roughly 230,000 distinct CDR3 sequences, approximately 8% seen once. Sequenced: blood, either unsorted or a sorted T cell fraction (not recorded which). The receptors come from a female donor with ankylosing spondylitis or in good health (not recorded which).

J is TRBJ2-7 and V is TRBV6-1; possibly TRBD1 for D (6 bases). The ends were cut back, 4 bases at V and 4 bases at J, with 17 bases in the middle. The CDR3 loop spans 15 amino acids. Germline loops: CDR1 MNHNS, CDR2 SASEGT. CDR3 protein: CASSGVRGRSYEQYF. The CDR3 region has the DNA TGTGCCAGCAGTGGGGTCAGGGGCCGTTCGTACGAGCAGTACTTC.

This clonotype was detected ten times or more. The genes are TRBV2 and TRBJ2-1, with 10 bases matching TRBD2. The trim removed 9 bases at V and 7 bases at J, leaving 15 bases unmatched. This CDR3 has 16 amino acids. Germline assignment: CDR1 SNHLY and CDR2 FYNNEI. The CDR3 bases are TGTGCCAGTCTCTCCGATCTAGCGGGAGTGGGGAATGAGCAGTTCTTC. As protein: CASLSDLAGVGNEQFF.

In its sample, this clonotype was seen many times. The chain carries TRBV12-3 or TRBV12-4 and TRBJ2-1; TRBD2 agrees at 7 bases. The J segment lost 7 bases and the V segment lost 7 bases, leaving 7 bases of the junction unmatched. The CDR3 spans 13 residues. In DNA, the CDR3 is TGTGCCAGCAACCGCGGGAGTCTGAATGAGCAGTTCTTC. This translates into CASNRGSLNEQFF.

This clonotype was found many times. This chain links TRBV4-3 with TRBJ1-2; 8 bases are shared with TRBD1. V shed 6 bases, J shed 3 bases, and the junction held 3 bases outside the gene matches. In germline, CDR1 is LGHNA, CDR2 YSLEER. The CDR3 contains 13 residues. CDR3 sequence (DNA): TGCGCCAGCAGTCCAGGGGGCTACTATGGCTACACCTTC. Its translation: CASSPGGYYGYTF.

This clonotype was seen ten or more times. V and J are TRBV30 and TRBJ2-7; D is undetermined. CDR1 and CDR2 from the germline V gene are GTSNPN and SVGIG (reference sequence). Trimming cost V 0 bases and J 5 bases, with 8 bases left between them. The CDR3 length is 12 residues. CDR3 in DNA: TGTGCCTGGAGTGTATGGGGAAACGAGCAGTACTTC. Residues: CAWSVWGNEQYF.

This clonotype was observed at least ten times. The CDR3 loop reads CSAMWYSNQPQHF. The CDR3 nucleotides read TGCAGTGCCATGTGGTATAGCAATCAGCCCCAGCATTTT. The gene calls are TRBV20-1 and TRBJ1-5; D is uncertain. V was pared by 6 bases and J by 0 bases, with 9 bases between. Germline lookup yields CDR1 DFQATT and CDR2 SNEGSKA (reference sequence). This CDR3 has 13 amino acids.